This T cell receptor (beta chain) was captured in a study of human T cells and chemical hapten exposure. Study at large: Each patch test put 0.01% DPC on the upper back, and results were read at 6 days.

Original processing notes: TCR counts had a median of about 94,000 per sample and spanned about 23,224 to 690,600. TCRdb redid the calling of the RACE reads with MiXCR, one entry per CDR3 protein. TCRdb's processing, not the authors', yielded these V and J calls. The table lists over 55,000 distinct CDR3 sequences, approximately 12% of them singletons. Time point indicated: patch test 3, about 24 weeks after DPC sensitization. Stated treatment: therapeutic diphenylcyclopropenone sensitization with weekly scalp DPC. This clonotype was observed many times. J gave up 4 bases and V 6 bases, and 9 bases lay outside the gene matches. The CDR3 totals 15 residues. Germline-derived CDR1 and CDR2 are MNHEY and SMNVEV (reference sequence).

The gene calls are TRBV27 and TRBJ2-1, with 7 bases aligning to TRBD2. The TCR was taken from a woman aged 50 to 65 with alopecia areata. Some clones in this sample may be carry-over from other donors' samples. The sample was whole blood, taken in connection with sensitization to the hapten diphenylcyclopropenone (DPC). This CDR3 reads CASRGTAGFYNEQFF. As DNA, the CDR3 is TGTGCCAGCAGGGGCACAGCGGGGTTTTACAATGAGCAGTTCTTC.